This T cell receptor beta chain was identified during a study of OX40 agonist ivuxolimab in advanced cancers. Profiling relied on immunoSEQ multiplex PCR, and the TCRdb table lists in-frame clones only, not all of them. This table holds roughly 95,000 clones, 80% to 90% found once. This clone was found a few times. V lost 7 bases and J lost 6; bases outside the gene matches: 6. Germline V gene lookup returns CDR1 MDHEN and CDR2 SYDVKM. The CDR3 contains 13 residues. This clonotype was sampled from an adult with an advanced solid tumor such as melanoma, head and neck, liver or kidney cancer. V usage is TRBV28 and J usage is TRBJ1-5; 7 nucleotides agree with TRBD1. Specimen: CD4+ or CD8+ T cells sorted from blood, collected in a trial of the OX40 agonist ivuxolimab. The CDR3 nucleotides are TGTGCCAGCACCCCCGACAGGGCTCAGCCCCAGCATTTT. Translated, it gives CASTPDRAQPQHF.